This TCR beta chain is from a study of T cell responses to AZD1222 COVID-19 vaccine. Findings and limits, study-wide: Unmutated regions of variants are reportedly targeted by nearly half of spike-specific TCRs.

Details on this clone: Its antigen is not identified.

TCRdb's table, derived via immunoSEQ multiplex PCR, lists solely in-frame clones and lacks some. The table shows some 130,000 clones, with about 90% occurring only once. Sequencing used peripheral blood, obtained 28 days after the second AZD1222 dose. This sequence was found in an adult who received the AZD1222 COVID-19 vaccine.

CDR3 nucleotide sequence: TGTGCCAGTAGTATGGACAGGGGAGGGTATGGCTACACCTTC. Protein sequence: CASSMDRGGYGYTF. This chain connects TRBV19 to TRBJ1-2; 9 bases are a match to TRBD1. The V segment lost 3 bases and the J segment 5 bases; nucleotides outside the gene matches: 4. This CDR3 is built from 14 residues. Germline values: CDR1 LNHDA, CDR2 SQIVND (reference sequence).